Shown below are 27 T cell receptor beta chains from a single sample sequenced in a study of CD8 T cells in Susac syndrome (dated by TCRdb to between 2018 and 2021). Library preparation was by the immunoSEQ multiplex PCR assay. RNA was extracted with the RNeasy kit and about 0.5 to 1 ug was reverse transcribed using random hexamers. TCRdb reworked the public reads: Q25 trimming with fastp, MiXCR clone assembly, productive beta chains retained. Rows are combined by CDR3 protein, so each entry shows the most common genes and DNA. The sample has approximately 100,000 distinct CDR3 sequences on record, about 90% of them singletons. Jointly, the top ten make up 0.12% of the sample. Specimen: CD8+ T cells from PBMCs. These receptors were taken from a human donor in good health.

The chain joins TRBV29-1 to TRBJ1-1, with TRBD1 matching 8 bases. The CDR3 has 14 residues. In germline, CDR1 is SQVTM, CDR2 ANQGSEA. J lost 1 base, V lost 7 bases, and 8 bases had no gene match. The CDR3 DNA sequence: TGCAGCGCCAGAGCAGGGGGCACGAACACTGAAGCTTTCTTT. It codes for CSARAGGTNTEAFF.

The chain couples TRBV19 to TRBJ1-1, with D tentatively TRBD1 (5 bases). This CDR3 is built from 11 residues. Germline CDR1 and CDR2: LNHDA and SQIVND (reference sequence). Deletions cut 7 bases from V and 13 bases from J, with 16 bases between. This chain's CDR3 is CASIYGGVVFF. Written as DNA, the CDR3 is TGTGCCAGTATCTATGGGGGGGTGGTTTTCTTT. Full variable domain (missing parts from reference TRBV19 and TRBJ1-1): DGGITQSPKYLFRKEGQNVTLSCEQNLNHDAMYWYRQDPGQGLRLIYYSQIVNDFQKGDIAEGYSVSREKKESFPLTVTSAQKNPTAFYLCASIYGGVVFFGQGTRLTVV.

The chain has TRBV7-3 and TRBJ2-2; no firm D call. This CDR3 has 13 residues. V lost 6 bases to trimming and J lost 4 bases, with 9 bases between them. Germline-derived CDR1 and CDR2 are SGHTA and FQGTGA. CDR3 region: CASRAMPTGELFF. CDR3 sequence (DNA): TGTGCCAGCAGAGCGATGCCCACCGGGGAGCTGTTTTTT.

CDR3 DNA: TGTGCCAGCAGCCCCCGCCAGCTTTCCTACAATGAGCAGTTCTTC. Protein sequence: CASSPRQLSYNEQFF. The rearrangement joins TRBV9 to TRBJ2-1; D is unclear. Germline CDR1 and CDR2: SGDLS and YYNGEE. V was pared by 4 bases and J by 1 base, with 12 bases between. The CDR3 is 15 amino acids.

This sequence joins TRBV29-1 and TRBJ1-2, with TRBD1 matching 7 bases. Trimming at V came to 6 bases and at J to 7 bases, leaving 14 bases not matched to a gene. Germline CDR1 SQVTM, CDR2 ANQGSEA. This CDR3 is built from 14 residues. CDR3 residues: CSVDDRVVWRGYTF. In nucleotides, the CDR3 is TGCAGCGTGGACGACAGGGTGGTTTGGCGTGGCTACACCTTC.

The chain couples TRBV3-1 to TRBJ1-2; no firm D call. Germline CDR1 and CDR2: LGHDT and YNNKEL (reference sequence). V lost 0 bases to trimming and J lost 9 bases, with 14 bases between them. The CDR3 is 14 amino acids. CDR3 sequence reads: CASSQETQARRYTF. CDR3 DNA: TGTGCCAGCAGCCAAGAGACGCAGGCCAGGCGCTACACCTTC.

This sequence joins TRBV3-1 and TRBJ2-7; TRBD2 aligns across 7 bases. Germline assignment: CDR1 LGHDT and CDR2 YNNKEL (reference sequence). The V gene end was trimmed by 0 bases and the J gene end by 5 bases; junction bases not matched to a gene: 13. This CDR3 comprises 17 residues. CDR3 sequence (DNA): TGTGCCAGCAGCCAAGATCCACAATGGGGGGGAGTTCACGAGCAGTACTTC. It is translated as CASSQDPQWGGVHEQYF.

This chain connects TRBV18 to TRBJ1-1; possibly TRBD1 for D (5 bases). Germline CDR1 is KGHSH and CDR2 is LQKENI. Trimming removed 0 bases at V and 1 base at J, with 12 bases between. This CDR3 has 16 residues. DNA for the CDR3: TGTGCCAGCTCACCACCGAACCAGGGATCGAACACTGAAGCTTTCTTT. It is translated as CASSPPNQGSNTEAFF.

The rearrangement joins TRBV18 to TRBJ2-1; D is perhaps TRBD2 (5 bases). The germline V gene encodes CDR1 KGHSH and CDR2 LQKENI. The CDR3 length is 13 residues. Trimming left V 2 bases short and J 6 bases short, with 8 bases between. The CDR3 is CASSPERFNEQFF. The CDR3 DNA reads as TGTGCCAGCTCACCAGAGCGGTTCAATGAGCAGTTCTTC.

The genes are TRBV3-1 and TRBJ2-5, with 8 bases aligning to TRBD2. This CDR3 is built from 16 residues. V lost 1 base and J lost 5; bases outside the gene matches: 9. CDR1 and CDR2 (germline): LGHDT, YNNKEL (reference sequence). The CDR3 sequence is CASSQGSAGVGETQYF. The CDR3 DNA is TGTGCCAGCAGCCAAGGATCAGCGGGAGTCGGTGAGACCCAGTACTTC.

This clonotype came up once. The V and J genes are TRBV7-3 and TRBJ1-1; 8 nucleotides agree with TRBD1. V lost 5 bases, J lost 0 bases, and 11 bases stayed unmatched. Germline V CDR1 and CDR2: SGHTA, FQGTGA. The CDR3 is made up of 17 amino acids. Here the CDR3 reads CASSQGRGPPLNTEAFF. The CDR3 DNA follows: TGTGCCAGCAGCCAGGGCAGGGGGCCTCCGCTGAACACTGAAGCTTTCTTT.

The CDR3: CASSLGPGNTEAFF. In DNA form, the CDR3 reads TGTGCCAGCAGCTTAGGACCAGGGAACACTGAAGCTTTCTTT. The chain employs TRBV7-3 and TRBJ1-1; D call uncertain. Deletions cut 2 bases from V and 1 base from J, with 8 bases between. The CDR3 consists of 14 residues. Germline V gene sequence: CDR1 SGHTA, CDR2 FQGTGA.

This chain joins TRBV7-4 and TRBJ1-5; TRBD1 is a possible D gene (6 bases). The germline V gene encodes CDR1 SGHVT and CDR2 SQSDAQ. V lost 3 bases, J lost 0 bases, and 18 bases lay in between. This CDR3 is built from 18 residues. For the CDR3, the DNA is TGTGCCAGCAGCTTTTGGAGTCAGGGGCGTTATAGCAATCAGCCCCAGCATTTT. This translates into CASSFWSQGRYSNQPQHF.

CDR3: CASDTGNTGELFF. CDR3 bases: TGCGCGTCGGACACAGGGAACACCGGGGAGCTGTTTTTT. The chain combines TRBV29-1 with TRBJ2-2; perhaps TRBD1 as D (5 bases). Looked up from germline, CDR1 is SQVTM and CDR2 is ANQGSEA. The CDR3 sequence is 13 residues long.

The V call is TRBV20-1, the J call TRBJ2-7, with unresolved D. Germline-derived CDR1 and CDR2 are DFQATT and SNEGSKA (reference sequence). The CDR3 sequence is 14 residues long. The V gene lost 0 bases and the J gene lost 4 bases, with 13 bases spanning the gap. The CDR3 loop is CSARDRSTLYEQYF. CDR3 nucleotide sequence: TGCAGTGCTAGAGATCGAAGCACCCTATACGAGCAGTACTTC.

As for this clonotype: The CDR3 does not end in the conserved phenylalanine or tryptophan, so this is likely a read error. The CDR3 region is CASSPGTFNEQFL. The CDR3 DNA is TGTGCCAGCAGCCCCGGGACTTTCAATGAGCAGTTCCTC. The chain combines TRBV3-1 with TRBJ2-1; the D gene is possibly TRBD2 (6 bases). CDR3 length equals 13 residues. Germline V gene sequence: CDR1 LGHDT, CDR2 YNNKEL (reference sequence). Trimming pared 4 bases from V and 6 bases from J, leaving 10 bases between.

The chain is built from TRBV30 and TRBJ2-1, with TRBD2 matching over 12 bases. With 3 bases clipped from V and 5 bases from J, the junction kept 5 bases outside the gene matches. The CDR3 consists of 15 residues. Germline assignment: CDR1 GTSNPN and CDR2 SVGIG (reference sequence). The CDR3 sequence is CAWRTSGSNHNEQFF. In DNA form, the CDR3 reads TGTGCCTGGAGGACTAGCGGGAGTAACCACAATGAGCAGTTCTTC.

This clonotype was recorded once. The CDR3: CASAVAGEQYF. The CDR3 DNA follows: TGTGCCAGTGCAGTGGCGGGGGAGCAGTACTTC. V usage is TRBV19 and J usage is TRBJ2-7; D may be TRBD2 (6 bases). The CDR3 contains 11 residues. CDR1 and CDR2 (germline): LNHDA, SQIVND (reference sequence). Trimming cost V 8 bases and J 7 bases, with 12 bases left between them.

The chain links TRBV5-1 to TRBJ2-1; weak D call: TRBD2 (6 bases). Germline lookup yields CDR1 SGHRS and CDR2 YFSETQ. The CDR3 is 15 residues long. V was clipped by 2 bases and J by 9 bases, with 18 bases between them. The CDR3: CASSFSGPKEGEQFF. CDR3 coding DNA: TGCGCCAGCAGCTTTTCCGGGCCCAAGGAGGGTGAGCAGTTCTTC.

CDR3: CASSLGASGRVETQYF. The CDR3 DNA follows: TGTGCCAGCAGCTTGGGAGCTAGCGGGAGGGTGGAGACCCAGTACTTC. V gene TRBV5-4 combines with J gene TRBJ2-5, with 12 positions matching TRBD2. This CDR3 is 16 amino acids long. V gave up 0 bases and J gave up 5 bases; unmatched junction bases: 5. Germline CDR1 reads SGHNT; CDR2 reads YYREEE (reference sequence).

This clonotype was recorded once. V and J are TRBV9 and TRBJ1-4, with D hard to call. This CDR3 is 13 amino acids long. V gave up 5 bases and J gave up 0 bases, with 5 bases separating them. CDR1 is SGDLS and CDR2 is YYNGEE in the germline V gene. The CDR3, as DNA: TGTGCCAGCAGTATTGCAACTAATGAAAAACTGTTTTTT. This translates into CASSIATNEKLFF.

This sequence joins TRBV20-1 and TRBJ2-7; D ambiguous. CDR3 size: 13 residues. Germline V lookup: CDR1 DFQATT, CDR2 SNEGSKA (reference sequence). Trimming took off 1 base at V and 2 bases at J, with 9 bases between the two ends. In DNA form, the CDR3 reads TGCAGTGCTAGAGTTAGACTCACCTACGAGCAGTACTTC. Protein product: CSARVRLTYEQYF.

V gene TRBV5-6 combines with J gene TRBJ1-5, with a tentative D call TRBD1 (5 bases). The V gene lost 1 base and the J gene lost 4 bases, with 9 bases spanning the gap. The CDR3 consists of 14 residues. Germline V gene sequence: CDR1 SGHDT, CDR2 YYEEEE. The CDR3 sequence is CASSLWGGNQPQHF. In DNA form, the CDR3 reads TGTGCCAGCAGCTTGTGGGGGGGAAATCAGCCCCAGCATTTT.

The chain combines TRBV12-3 or TRBV12-4 with TRBJ2-7; D tentatively reads TRBD1 or TRBD2 (5 bases each). The CDR3 is 18 amino acids. Deletions cut 6 bases from V and 3 bases from J, with 27 bases between. The CDR3, as DNA: TGTGCCAGCAGCCCTCAGAGCTTAGACAGCGTAACTAGCTACGAGCAGTACTTC. Its protein product is CASSPQSLDSVTSYEQYF.

V is TRBV5-1 and J is TRBJ2-1, with 11 bases fitting TRBD2. The CDR3 runs 15 residues. V shed 3 bases and J 3 bases; nucleotides not matched to a gene: 2. CDR1 and CDR2 from the germline V gene are SGHRS and YFSETQ. In DNA form, the CDR3 reads TGCGCCAGCAGCTCGGGACTAGCGGTCTACAATGAGCAGTTCTTC. Encoded protein: CASSSGLAVYNEQFF. The whole variable domain, remainder taken from reference TRBV5-1 and TRBJ2-1, is KAGVTQTPRYLIKTRGQQVTLSCSPISGHRSVSWYQQTPGQGLQFLFEYFSETQRNKGNFPGRFSGRQFSNSRSEMNVSTLELGDSALYLCASSSGLAVYNEQFFGPGTRLTVL.

This clonotype was detected only once. This chain joins TRBV7-8 and TRBJ2-2; 11 nucleotides line up with TRBD2. CDR3 length equals 17 residues. Germline-derived CDR1 and CDR2 are SGHVS and FQNEAQ. The V segment lost 0 bases and the J segment 7 bases; nucleotides outside the gene matches: 7. CDR3 amino acids: CASSLASLAGAVGELFF. For the CDR3, the DNA is TGTGCCAGCAGCTTAGCGTCACTAGCGGGAGCGGTCGGGGAGCTGTTTTTT.

The V gene is TRBV5-6, the J gene TRBJ2-2; 9 bases agree with TRBD2. In germline, CDR1 is SGHDT, CDR2 YYEEEE. V lost 4 bases and J lost 4; bases outside the gene matches: 11. CDR3 length equals 17 residues. CDR3 DNA: TGTGCCAGCAGCCTGTTTGCGGGAGGGCCTGGCACCGGGGAGCTGTTTTTT. This translates into CASSLFAGGPGTGELFF.